The 14 T cell receptor beta chains presented below share a single source sample, sequenced in a study of brain T cells in children with intractable seizures. Time point noted: blood from clinic visit 5 months post-surgery; TSC patient then seizure free. Measured with immunoSEQ multiplex PCR; TCRdb has only the in-frame clones, and not every one. The data show around 340,000 clones, about 93% seen once. The sequencing here drew on peripheral blood, taken about 5 months after surgery. Source of these receptors: a boy under three years old with tuberous sclerosis and intractable seizures.

CDR3 bases: TGTGCCAGCAGCTTAATAGTGGGGGGGTTCATTCCTTTGCCATGGACCCAGTACTTC. Protein sequence: CASSLIVGGFIPLPWTQYF. The chain employs TRBV7-2 and TRBJ2-5; TRBD2 matches 7 bases. Germline lookup yields CDR1 SGHTA and CDR2 FQGNSA. This CDR3 has 19 residues. The ends lost 2 bases at V and 7 bases at J; junction bases unmatched: 22.

This clone was observed a single time. The rearrangement uses TRBV19 and TRBJ1-5; TRBD1 might be the D (6 bases). The CDR3 spans 15 residues. The germline CDR1 and CDR2 sequences are LNHDA and SQIVND (reference sequence). Trimming removed 8 bases from V and 4 bases from J, with 18 bases in between. The CDR3 loop is CASQGGQRGNQPQHF. CDR3 in DNA: TGTGCCAGTCAAGGGGGGCAGAGAGGGAATCAGCCCCAGCATTTT.

The V call is TRBV30, the J call TRBJ1-6; the D is unclear. CDR1 GTSNPN and CDR2 SVGIG come from the germline V gene (reference sequence). The CDR3 has 13 residues. Between the trimmed V and J ends, which lost 0 bases and 5 bases, there was a span of 5 bases. The CDR3: CAWSVSNNSPLHF. The CDR3 bases are TGTGCCTGGAGTGTCAGTAATAATTCACCCCTCCACTTT.

This clone was picked up one time. The rearrangement uses TRBV6-4 and TRBJ1-2; D is unclear. Germline V lookup: CDR1 MRHNA, CDR2 SNTAGT. There are 12 residues in the CDR3. The V end was cut by 8 bases, the J end by 8 bases, with 15 bases between. CDR3: CASVPELPGYTF. CDR3 sequence (DNA): TGTGCCAGCGTTCCGGAACTCCCGGGCTACACCTTC.

This sequence joins TRBV30 and TRBJ1-1; tentatively, D is TRBD1 (6 bases). The CDR3 contains 16 residues. Trimming pared 2 bases from V and 6 bases from J, leaving 22 bases between. Germline lookup yields CDR1 GTSNPN and CDR2 SVGIG (reference sequence). CDR3 in DNA: TGTGCCTGGAGTACTACCATGGGGGGGCCAGTGCCTGAAGCTTTCTTT. Its protein product is CAWSTTMGGPVPEAFF.

V and J are TRBV7-9 and TRBJ2-1, with D maybe TRBD2 (7 bases). The CDR3 has 15 residues. The V gene lost 5 bases and the J gene lost 8 bases, with 19 bases spanning the gap. CDR1 is SEHNR and CDR2 is FQNEAQ in the germline V gene (reference sequence). The CDR3 DNA reads as TGTGCCAGCAGCCCTGGAGGGGGAGGGCTGGATGAGCAGTTCTTC. It translates to CASSPGGGGLDEQFF.

This chain uses TRBV6-5 with TRBJ2-7; D is ambiguous. Trimming shortened V by 9 bases and J by 3 bases, and 9 bases separated the two germline ends. The germline V gene has CDR1 MNHEY and CDR2 SVGAGI. The CDR3 is 11 amino acids. The chain's CDR3 is CASSTNYEQYF. CDR3 in DNA: TGTGCCAGTAGTACCAACTACGAGCAGTACTTC.

This clone is a singleton in its sample. The gene calls are TRBV9 and TRBJ1-1; D perhaps matches TRBD1 (5 bases). The length of the CDR3 is 15 residues. With 4 bases removed from V and 4 bases from J, the gap between germline ends came to 17 bases. CDR1 and CDR2 (germline): SGDLS, YYNGEE. The CDR3 nucleotides are TGTGCCAGCAGCCCGGGGGGAGGGGAAAGCACTGAAGCTTTCTTT. Encoded protein: CASSPGGGESTEAFF.

The chain has TRBV27 and TRBJ2-5; unclear D gene. There are 13 residues in the CDR3. CDR1 and CDR2 from the germline V gene are MNHEY and SMNVEV (reference sequence). V was cut by 1 base and J by 3 bases, with 6 bases left in between. This CDR3 is CASSLFPEETQYF. CDR3 DNA sequence: TGTGCCAGCAGTTTATTTCCGGAAGAGACCCAGTACTTC.

The chain employs TRBV7-2 and TRBJ2-2; 8 bases line up with TRBD2. With 3 bases clipped from V and 4 bases from J, the junction kept 16 bases outside the gene matches. The CDR3 contains 19 residues. CDR1 and CDR2 (germline): SGHTA, FQGNSA. CDR3 sequence (DNA): TGTGCCAGCAGCTTTAATTCCAACCGAGCGGGGGAGCTCACCGGGGAGCTGTTTTTT. Translating gives CASSFNSNRAGELTGELFF.

The J gene is TRBJ2-7, the V gene TRBV2; 7 positions match TRBD2. CDR1 SNHLY and CDR2 FYNNEI come from the germline V gene. The CDR3 spans 13 residues. Trimming cost V 7 bases and J 2 bases; bases outside gene matches: 5. The CDR3 is CASILATPYEQYF. CDR3 DNA sequence: TGTGCCAGCATACTAGCGACACCCTACGAGCAGTACTTC.

The genes are TRBV19 and TRBJ1-1; D unresolved. CDR3 length equals 18 residues. V shed 4 bases and J shed 0 bases, with 21 bases lying between them. Germline-derived CDR1 and CDR2 are LNHDA and SQIVND (reference sequence). In DNA, the CDR3 is TGTGCCAGTAGTAATGGTGGGAGTCAGGTACCCATGAACACTGAAGCTTTCTTT. Translated: CASSNGGSQVPMNTEAFF.

This chain connects TRBV7-9 to TRBJ2-1; D unclear. The V end was cut by 1 base, the J end by 4 bases, with 17 bases between. The germline V gene has CDR1 SEHNR and CDR2 FQNEAQ (reference sequence). The CDR3 is made up of 17 amino acids. In DNA, the CDR3 is TGTGCCAGCAGCTTAGAAGGCCGGATTCCCGTTTACAATGAGCAGTTCTTC. Its protein product is CASSLEGRIPVYNEQFF.

This chain joins TRBV19 and TRBJ1-5, with TRBD1 matching over 10 bases. This CDR3 spans 16 amino acids. V dropped 7 bases and J dropped 7; count of bases not matched to a gene: 13. CDR1 LNHDA and CDR2 SQIVND come from the germline V gene (reference sequence). The CDR3 nucleotides read TGTGCCAGTACCTCTTGGAGAGACAGGGGGCACCAGCCCCAGCATTTT. Its translation is CASTSWRDRGHQPQHF.